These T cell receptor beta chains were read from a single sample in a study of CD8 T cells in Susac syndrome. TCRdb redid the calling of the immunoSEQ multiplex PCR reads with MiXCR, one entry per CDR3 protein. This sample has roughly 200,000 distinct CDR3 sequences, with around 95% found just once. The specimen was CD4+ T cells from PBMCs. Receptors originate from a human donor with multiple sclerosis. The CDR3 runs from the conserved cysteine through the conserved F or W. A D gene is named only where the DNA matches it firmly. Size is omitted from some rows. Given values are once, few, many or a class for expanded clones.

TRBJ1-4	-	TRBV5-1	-	TGCGCCAGCAGCGGCGGAGTTTCGGCGCAGGGTAATGAAAAACTGTTTTTT	CASSGGVSAQGNEKLFF
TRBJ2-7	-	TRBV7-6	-	TGTGCCAGCAGCATCGACAGTTACGAGCAGTACTTC	CASSIDSYEQYF
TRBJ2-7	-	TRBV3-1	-	TGTGCCAGCAGCCAAGTCCCCGGGCCCTACGAGCAGTACTTC	CASSQVPGPYEQYF
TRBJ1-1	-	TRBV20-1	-	TGCAGTGCTAGAATCCCAGGGTTAAAGAACACTGAAGCTTTCTTT	CSARIPGLKNTEAFF
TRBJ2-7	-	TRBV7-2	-	TGTGCCAGCAGCTTTGTCAGGGAGTCCTACGAGCAGTACTTC	CASSFVRESYEQYF
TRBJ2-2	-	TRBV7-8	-	TGTGCCAGCAGCTTAACACAACGGGGAACCACCGGGGAGCTGTTTTTT	CASSLTQRGTTGELFF
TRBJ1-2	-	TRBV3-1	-	TGTGCCAGCAGCCAAGATCAACAGGGTGGTGGCTACACCTTC	CASSQDQQGGGYTF
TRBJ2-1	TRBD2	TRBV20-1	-	TGCAGACCTGTAGCGGGGGACTACAATGAGCAGTTCTTC	CRPVAGDYNEQFF
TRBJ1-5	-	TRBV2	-	TGTGCCAGCAGGAGGGATAGCAATCAGCCCCAGCATTTT	CASRRDSNQPQHF
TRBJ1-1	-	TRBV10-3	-	TGTGCCATCAGTGCCCCGGACAGCATGAACACTGAAGCTTTCTTT	CAISAPDSMNTEAFF
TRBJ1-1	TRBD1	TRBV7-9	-	TGTGCCAGCAGCATGGACAGGGTGAACACTGAAGCTTTCTTT	CASSMDRVNTEAFF
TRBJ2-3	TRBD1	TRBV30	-	TGTGCCTGGAGTGTAGGGACAGGGGGCCGTGGAGATACGCAGTATTTT	CAWSVGTGGRGDTQYF
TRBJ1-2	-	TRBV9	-	TGTGCCAGCAGCGCGCACAGAAACTATGGCTACACCTTC	CASSAHRNYGYTF
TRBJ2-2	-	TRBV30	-	TGTGCCTGGAGTGACTGGGGGAGGACCGGGGAGCTGTTTTTT	CAWSDWGRTGELFF
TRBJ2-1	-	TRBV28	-	TGTGCCAGCAGTTTATCATATTTAACTAGTATCGCCAATGAGCAGTTCTTC	CASSLSYLTSIANEQFF
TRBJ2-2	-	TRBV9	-	TGTGCCAGCAGCGTAGATCCCGGGAAACCAACCGGGGAGCTGTTTTTT	CASSVDPGKPTGELFF
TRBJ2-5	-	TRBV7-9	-	TGTGCCTCTCTAGAAGGGGGGCGGCGAGAGACCCAGTACTTC	CASLEGGRRETQYF
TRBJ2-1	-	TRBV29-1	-	TGCAGCGTCCGGGGCTCGAGGGCCTACAATGAGCAGTTCTTC	CSVRGSRAYNEQFF
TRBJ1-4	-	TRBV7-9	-	TGTGCCAGCAGCCCGTATACAACTAATGAAAAACTGTTTTTT	CASSPYTTNEKLFF
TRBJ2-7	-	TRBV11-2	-	TGTGCCAGCAGACCACGCGGCAGGCCCGACGAGCAGTACTTC	CASRPRGRPDEQYF
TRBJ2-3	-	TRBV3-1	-	TGTGCCAGCAGCCAATTGGGGAAAGATACGCAGTATTTT	CASSQLGKDTQYF
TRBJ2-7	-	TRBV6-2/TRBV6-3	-	TGTGCCAGCAGTTACTCGTGGGGAGACACCTCCTACGAGCAGTACTTC	CASSYSWGDTSYEQYF
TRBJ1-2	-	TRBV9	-	TGTGCCAGCAGCGCTGGACAGCGACTCTATTATGGCTACACCTTC	CASSAGQRLYYGYTF
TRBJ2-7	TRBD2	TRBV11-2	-	TGTGCCAGCAGCGGGACTAGCGGGGACCCCCTAAACGAGCAGTACTTC	CASSGTSGDPLNEQYF
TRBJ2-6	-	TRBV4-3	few	TGCGCCAGCAGCCAAGATGGGGCAGGGGCTGGGGCCAACGTCCTGACTTTC	CASSQDGAGAGANVLTF
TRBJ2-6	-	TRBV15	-	TGTGCCACCCAACGGGGGTCTGGGGCCAACGTCCTGACTTTC	CATQRGSGANVLTF
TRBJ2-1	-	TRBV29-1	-	TGCAGCGTTCATAAGCCGGGACGGGGATCCTACAATGAGCAGTTCTTC	CSVHKPGRGSYNEQFF
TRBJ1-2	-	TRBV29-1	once	TGCAGCGTTGAACCGAGGGGGTATGGCTACACCTTC	CSVEPRGYGYTF
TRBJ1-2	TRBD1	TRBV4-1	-	TGCGCCAGCAGCCAGGAGGACAGGGTTAACTATGGCTACACCTTC	CASSQEDRVNYGYTF
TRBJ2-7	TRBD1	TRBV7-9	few	TGTGCCAGCAGCTCGGGACAGGGCTCCTACGAGCAGTACTTC	CASSSGQGSYEQYF
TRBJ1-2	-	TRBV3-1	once	TGTGCCAGCAGCTGGACGGCGGTCTATGGCTACACCTTC	CASSWTAVYGYTF